A selection of T cell receptor beta chains follows, all from one sample in a study of post-analysis software for immune sequencing data. In TCRdb, the PCR reads were re-called with MiXCR into one record per CDR3 protein. The sample lists roughly 800,000 distinct CDR3 sequences, roughly 29% occurring once. What was sequenced was blood. The receptor source for this set is a girl aged 10-17 years with multiple sclerosis. CDR3s include the opening cysteine and the closing phenylalanine or tryptophan. Fields, in order: J gene, V gene, CDR3 protein.

TRBJ2-1	TRBV12-3/TRBV12-4	CASSPGLAGYEQFF
TRBJ2-1	TRBV24-1	CATAAGGGDNEQFF
TRBJ1-4	TRBV4-1	CASRVGGTNEKLFF
TRBJ2-5	TRBV24-1	CATSDGGAEGQYF
TRBJ2-7	TRBV20-1	CSALQGLGYSYEQYF
TRBJ1-2	TRBV20-1	CSASLGPRQGYTF
TRBJ2-7	TRBV25-1	CASSVHPLRQVLAYEQYF
TRBJ2-3	TRBV7-9	CASSLPRDGTDTQYF
TRBJ2-5	TRBV3-1	CASSRTLRPGETQYF
TRBJ2-1	TRBV12-3/TRBV12-4	CASSASVYNEQFF
NA	TRBV5-6	CASNSVSGFETQYF
TRBJ2-1	TRBV19	CASRRLAATYNEQFF
TRBJ2-1	TRBV20-1	CSARDLARAYNEQFF
TRBJ2-3	TRBV27	CASSFFPSGRPSTDTQYF
TRBJ2-5	TRBV6-2/TRBV6-3	CASSPEWTDQETQYF
TRBJ2-3	TRBV20-1	CSAAQAGFSTDTQYF
TRBJ1-1	TRBV12-3/TRBV12-4	CASSLGRTGNTEAFF
TRBJ2-5	TRBV11-2	CASSLYLLGLQETQYF
TRBJ2-6	TRBV24-1	CATSGSGANVLTF
TRBJ2-3	TRBV7-2	CASSPQGAGTQYF
NA	TRBV12-3/TRBV12-4	CASNRAGDPHEKNIQYF
TRBJ2-7	TRBV18	CASSPKQGGIYEQYF
TRBJ2-7	TRBV7-2	CASSLEAAAGSYEQYF
TRBJ2-5	TRBV28	CASETGEETQYF
TRBJ1-5	TRBV4-3	CASSQTDGPGWSQHF
TRBJ1-5	TRBV12-3/TRBV12-4	CASRTDRVGQPQHF
TRBJ1-2	TRBV29-1	CSVREVGGYGGYTF
TRBJ2-7	TRBV27	CATRDSGYEQYF
TRBJ2-3	TRBV6-6	CASTNRGTDTQYF
TRBJ1-2	TRBV12-3/TRBV12-4	CASVLGYGYTF
TRBJ2-1	TRBV5-1	CASSRTGRDSYNEQFF
TRBJ1-4	TRBV5-5	CASSLIEGTGAEKLFF
TRBJ2-7	TRBV12-3/TRBV12-4	CASRKPGQEQYF
TRBJ1-4	TRBV5-4	CASSSDRGSTNEKLFF
TRBJ2-3	TRBV5-1	CASTWRGGTDTQYF
TRBJ1-5	TRBV27	CASSSDRPDQPQHF
TRBJ1-5	TRBV9	CASTYIGQGGQPQHF
TRBJ2-5	TRBV11-1	CASSLGHVGETQYF
TRBJ2-5	TRBV20-1	CSATWEGQETQYF
TRBJ2-7	TRBV29-1	CSVCDATYEQYF
TRBJ2-3	TRBV20-1	CSARTPLTDTQYF
TRBJ2-7	TRBV7-9	CRPSRGPLEQYF
TRBJ2-1	TRBV29-1	CSVDRTGARNEQFF
TRBJ2-3	TRBV29-1	CSALDTNHPFDTQYF
TRBJ1-2	TRBV28	CASSQTTGTGPHYTF
TRBJ1-1	TRBV7-9	CASTPWGGREAFF
TRBJ1-5	TRBV3-1	CASSQGGANQPQHF
TRBJ2-1	TRBV12-3/TRBV12-4	CASSFNRLANDEQFF
TRBJ1-4	TRBV12-3/TRBV12-4	CASSRPGTGNEKLFF
TRBJ2-1	TRBV20-1	CSAPRTSAGRRYNEQFF